This T cell receptor beta chain was sequenced during a study of CD4 T cells in relation to SARS-CoV-2 and coronaviruses. About the study: ViraFEST: approximately 10-day antigen culture of PBMCs, then TCR beta CDR3 sequencing. Study-level results: In roughly 65% of donors, memory CD4+ clonotypes crossrecognized SARS-CoV-2 and at least one common cold coronavirus spike.

Between the trimmed V and J ends, which lost 3 bases and 0 bases, there was a span of 9 bases. This CDR3 contains 15 residues. Germline-derived CDR1 and CDR2 are SGDLS and YYNGEE. TCRdb's copy holds only in-frame clones and misses some; the assay was immunoSEQ multiplex PCR. The table lists under 45,000 clones, more than 70% of them singletons. Comment on this clone: No antigen is known for it.

Cryopreserved PBMCs were CD4-enriched, then split into naive and memory cells. The J gene is TRBJ2-2, the V gene TRBV9, with D maybe TRBD2 (5 bases). The source is an adult with COVID-19. Sample: naive CD4+ T cells from PBMCs, cultured in vitro. This sample's subset: naive CD4+ T cells isolated by negative enrichment. CDR3: CASSGRAANTGELFF. CDR3 bases: TGTGCCAGCAGCGGGCGGGCCGCGAACACCGGGGAGCTGTTTTTT.